These T cell receptor beta chains were read from a single sample in a study of T cells in Graves' hyperthyroidism and ophthalmopathy. TCRdb reprocessed the multiplex PCR reads with MiXCR, giving one entry per CDR3 protein. The sample lists a few hundred thousand distinct CDR3 sequences; under 25% were seen once. Sequencing was performed on blood. The receptor source for this set is a man between 18 and 29 years old with Graves' hyperthyroidism. Both conserved end residues are part of each CDR3. The D gene is left open where the match is weak. Size is stated for part of the rows, as once, few or many counts, or as a class when the clone is expanded.

cdr3_aa,cdr3_nt,j_call,v_call,clone_size,d_call
CSAGFQSYTF,TGCAGTGCCGGGTTCCAGAGCTACACCTTC,TRBJ1-2,TRBV20-1,few,-
CASSPPPTGSLYEQYF,TGTGCCAGCTCACCGCCACCGACAGGGTCCCTCTACGAGCAGTACTTC,TRBJ2-7,TRBV2,-,TRBD1
CASSFPNQPQHF,TGTGCCAGCAGTTTCCCTAATCAGCCCCAGCATTTT,TRBJ1-5,TRBV27,many,-
CASSLVGGPSGNTIYF,TGTGCCAGCAGTTTAGTGGGAGGGCCCTCTGGAAACACCATATATTTT,TRBJ1-3,TRBV12-3/TRBV12-4,many,-
CASSEWNSPLHF,TGTGCCAGCAGTGAGTGGAATTCACCCCTCCACTTT,TRBJ1-6,TRBV25-1,few,-
CASSTNSGLQPQHF,TGTGCCAGCAGTACAAACAGCGGTCTTCAGCCCCAGCATTTT,TRBJ1-5,TRBV27,many,-
CASSATGEETQYF,TGCGCCAGCAGCGCGACAGGGGAAGAGACCCAGTACTTC,TRBJ2-5,TRBV9,many,TRBD1
CASRGTSGGLRSETQYF,TGTGCCAGCAGGGGGACTAGCGGGGGTTTAAGGTCGGAGACCCAGTACTTC,TRBJ2-5,TRBV12-3/TRBV12-4,few,TRBD2
CASSPSGGGYTF,TGTGCCAGCAGTCCTTCGGGAGGAGGCTACACCTTC,TRBJ1-2,TRBV28,many,-
CASSLSPRDTIYF,TGTGCCAGCAGTTTATCACCGCGGGACACCATATATTTT,TRBJ1-3,TRBV28,many,-
CASRDSTYEQYF,TGTGCCAGTCGGGACAGTACCTACGAGCAGTACTTC,TRBJ2-7,TRBV11-2,-,TRBD1
CASSWAGEGYTF,TGTGCCAGCAGCTGGGCAGGGGAAGGCTACACCTTC,TRBJ1-2,TRBV7-8,many,-
CASSEMGSYGYTF,TGTGCCAGCAGTGAAATGGGCTCCTATGGCTACACCTTC,TRBJ1-2,TRBV6-1,many,-
CASSFLVNTGTVNTEAFF,TGTGCCAGCAGCTTTCTAGTCAATACCGGGACCGTGAACACTGAAGCTTTCTTT,TRBJ1-1,TRBV5-4,few,-
CASSYGTSYEQYF,TGTGCCAGCAGTTACGGAACCAGCTACGAGCAGTACTTC,TRBJ2-7,TRBV6-2/TRBV6-3,-,-
CSAQREAHEQYF,TGCAGTGCTCAGCGGGAGGCCCACGAGCAGTACTTC,TRBJ2-7,TRBV20-1,-,TRBD2
CASSSTGVGGELFF,TGTGCCAGCAGTTCGACAGGCGTTGGGGGGGAGCTGTTTTTT,TRBJ2-2,TRBV12-3/TRBV12-4,many,-
CSVEVSRGYGYTF,TGCAGCGTTGAAGTATCCAGGGGCTATGGCTACACCTTC,TRBJ1-2,TRBV29-1,many,-
CASSYARTGKRAEQYF,TGTGCCAGCAGTTACGCACGGACAGGGAAAAGGGCCGAGCAGTACTTC,TRBJ2-7,TRBV6-5,many,TRBD1
CASTGQLNTGELFF,TGTGCCAGCACCGGACAGCTGAACACCGGGGAGCTGTTTTTT,TRBJ2-2,TRBV2,many,-
CASSSDRRETQYF,TGTGCCAGCAGCTCTGACAGACGGGAGACCCAGTACTTC,TRBJ2-5,TRBV27,many,-
CASRPLGAQTQYF,TGTGCCAGCAGACCCCTGGGGGCTCAGACCCAGTACTTC,TRBJ2-5,TRBV6-2/TRBV6-3,many,-
CASSYSSPTDSTYEQYF,TGTGCCAGCAGTTACTCGAGCCCCACGGATTCAACCTACGAGCAGTACTTC,TRBJ2-7,TRBV6-5,many,-
CASSLTGGAYSNQPQHF,TGTGCCAGCAGTCTAACAGGGGGGGCTTATAGCAATCAGCCCCAGCATTTT,TRBJ1-5,TRBV28,many,TRBD1
CSASGGSGGRVLEQYF,TGCAGTGCTAGTGGGGGGAGTGGCGGGAGGGTACTGGAGCAGTACTTC,TRBJ2-7,TRBV20-1,few,TRBD2
CASSLRDRVFYEQYF,TGTGCCAGCAGCCTCCGGGACAGGGTTTTCTACGAGCAGTACTTC,TRBJ2-7,TRBV28,-,TRBD1
CASSFRDLNEKLFF,TGTGCCAGCAGTTTCCGGGACCTTAATGAAAAACTGTTTTTT,TRBJ1-4,TRBV11-2,few,-
CAWRLRHTEAFF,TGTGCCTGGCGACTAAGGCACACTGAAGCTTTCTTT,TRBJ1-1,TRBV30,-,-
CASSFTGDTQNTEAFF,TGTGCCAGCAGCTTCACGGGGGACACCCAGAACACTGAAGCTTTCTTT,TRBJ1-1,TRBV13,many,-
CAISEGQTLSPLHF,TGTGCCATCAGTGAGGGTCAGACGCTCTCACCCCTCCACTTT,TRBJ1-6,TRBV10-3,few,-
CASRQSGLYGNQPQHF,TGTGCCAGCAGACAATCAGGACTATATGGGAATCAGCCCCAGCATTTT,TRBJ1-5,TRBV27,many,-
CASRTDRVNYGYTF,TGTGCCAGCAGAACCGACAGGGTTAACTATGGCTACACCTTC,TRBJ1-2,TRBV12-3/TRBV12-4,-,TRBD1
CSASPPRGVIDTGELFF,TGCAGTGCTTCGCCCCCTCGGGGCGTGATTGACACCGGGGAGCTGTTTTTT,TRBJ2-2,TRBV20-1,-,-
CASSPGLANQPQHF,TGTGCCAGCAGTCCGGGTCTTGCTAATCAGCCCCAGCATTTT,TRBJ1-5,TRBV12-3/TRBV12-4,many,-
CSARERIFGYEQYF,TGCAGTGCTAGAGAGAGGATATTCGGGTACGAGCAGTACTTC,TRBJ2-7,TRBV20-1,many,-
CASSLSPQGNTEAFF,TGTGCCAGCAGTTTATCGCCACAGGGGAACACTGAAGCTTTCTTT,TRBJ1-1,TRBV27,many,-
CAISDGGTYEQYF,TGTGCCATCAGTGACGGCGGAACCTACGAGCAGTACTTC,TRBJ2-7,TRBV10-3,many,-
CAWNWGVNTEAFF,TGTGCCTGGAATTGGGGAGTGAACACTGAAGCTTTCTTT,TRBJ1-1,TRBV30,many,-
CASSTGIPKQGETQYF,TGCGCCAGCAGCACCGGGATCCCTAAACAGGGAGAGACCCAGTACTTC,TRBJ2-5,TRBV10-2,few,-
CASSLGDGETQYF,TGTGCCAGCAGTTTAGGGGATGGAGAGACCCAGTACTTC,TRBJ2-5,TRBV12-3/TRBV12-4,many,-
CASSLSEGVGALF,TGTGCCAGCAGCCTAAGTGAGGGGGTTGGAGCTCTCTTT,TRBJ1-1,TRBV28,many,-
CASSSRGSGNTIYF,TGTGCCAGCAGCTCCCGCGGGTCTGGAAACACCATATATTTT,TRBJ1-3,TRBV12-3/TRBV12-4,many,-
CASSFIDRKIEAFF,TGTGCCAGCAGCTTTATCGACAGAAAAATTGAAGCTTTCTTT,TRBJ1-1,TRBV5-6,few,-
CASGLASGYTF,TGTGCCAGCGGGTTGGCATCAGGCTACACCTTC,TRBJ1-2,TRBV12-3/TRBV12-4,once,-
CSASRGGKVAMNTEAFF,TGCAGTGCTTCCCGAGGGGGGAAAGTAGCAATGAACACTGAAGCTTTCTTT,TRBJ1-1,TRBV20-1,many,-